This T cell receptor (beta chain) was identified in a study of blood T cell repertoires in COVID-19. Study-wide background: Acute and convalescent COVID-19 specimens originated in the United States, Italy and Spain.

Profiled with immunoSEQ multiplex PCR; TCRdb holds only in-frame clones, not every one. Of 55,000 to 70,000 clones listed, around 80% are singletons. The V gene's germline CDR1 is SNHLY and CDR2 FYNNEI. The CDR3 is made up of 14 amino acids. The V and J ends lost 2 bases and 5 bases respectively, with 12 bases between them. Sequencing input: peripheral blood. V and J are TRBV2 and TRBJ2-5; no reliable D call. The receptor was isolated from an older man with acute or convalescent COVID-19. CDR3 loop: CASSERPGRETQYF. DNA of the CDR3: TGTGCCAGCAGTGAAAGACCGGGTAGGGAGACCCAGTACTTC.